The 10 T cell receptor beta chains below come from one sample, sequenced in a study of identical twins. TCRdb processed the 5' RACE reads anew with MiXCR; each CDR3 protein has one entry. The sample lists about 340,000 distinct CDR3 sequences, around an eighth occurring once. The sample was also reused in another study, on yellow fever vaccine responses in identical twins.

Sequencing was carried out using CD8+ T cells sorted from blood. These receptors came from a woman between 18 and 29 years old in good health.

Ten or more counts support this clonotype. The rearrangement joins TRBV6-1 to TRBJ2-5, with a possible D match to TRBD1 (6 bases). The CDR3 loop spans 14 amino acids. Germline-derived CDR1 and CDR2 are MNHNS and SASEGT. V dropped 6 bases and J dropped 2 bases, with 13 bases sitting between them. CDR3 coding DNA: TGTGCCAGCAGACCCAGGGGTGGGCAAGAGACCCAGTACTTC. Amino acid sequence: CASRPRGGQETQYF.

This clonotype was detected only a few times. The V and J genes are TRBV2 and TRBJ1-6; 8 bases map to TRBD1. J was trimmed by 7 bases and V by 3 bases; bases with no gene match: 8. The CDR3 consists of 16 residues. The germline CDR1 and CDR2 sequences are SNHLY and FYNNEI. CDR3 residues: CASSDPGQVVNSPLHF. CDR3 bases: TGTGCCAGCAGTGATCCGGGACAGGTCGTGAATTCACCCCTCCACTTT.

The chain combines TRBV27 with TRBJ2-1; D may match TRBD1 or TRBD2 (6 bases each). CDR3 length: 11 residues. Trimming cost V 6 bases and J 14 bases, with 14 bases left between them. The germline V gene encodes CDR1 MNHEY and CDR2 SMNVEV (reference sequence). CDR3 nucleotide sequence: TGTGCCAGCAGAAGGGGGGACGGAGAGTTCTTC. It encodes CASRRGDGEFF.

Concerning this clonotype itself: One base away lies a much larger clone, so this may be a sequencing read error. The chain joins TRBV12-5 to TRBJ1-5; D not certain. In germline, CDR1 is LGHNT, CDR2 FRNRAP. The CDR3 has 13 residues. The CDR3 DNA reads TGTGCTAGTGCTTTGGGAATCGGCCAGCCCCAGCATTTT. The encoded protein is CASALGIGQPQHF.

This clonotype turned up a few times. The chain combines TRBV12-3 or TRBV12-4 with TRBJ2-1; tentatively, D is TRBD2 (6 bases). V was shortened by 3 bases and J by 7 bases, with 19 bases between the two germline ends. There are 16 residues in the CDR3. The CDR3 DNA reads as TGTGCCAGCAGTTTTGTAGCGGATCAGAGTAGGAATGAGCAGTTCTTC. Amino acid sequence: CASSFVADQSRNEQFF.

This clonotype was recorded a few times. The chain links TRBV24-1 to TRBJ2-1; 8 bases agree with TRBD1. In germline, CDR1 is KGHDR, CDR2 SFDVKD. V was clipped by 3 bases and J by 6 bases; unmatched bases: 3. The CDR3 length is 14 residues. CDR3 region: CATSDGDRPNEQFF. The CDR3, as DNA: TGTGCCACCAGTGATGGGGACAGGCCCAATGAGCAGTTCTTC.

This clonotype has at least ten counts. V and J are TRBV29-1 and TRBJ2-3; the match to TRBD1 covers 7 bases. V lost 7 bases and J lost 3; bases outside the gene matches: 7. CDR1 SQVTM and CDR2 ANQGSEA come from the germline V gene. The CDR3 loop spans 13 amino acids. CDR3 in DNA: TGCAGCGACGACAGGGCTGGTACAGATACGCAGTATTTT. This sequence encodes CSDDRAGTDTQYF.

This clonotype turned up a few times. The chain joins TRBV7-8 to TRBJ2-1; D call uncertain. Germline V gene data show CDR1 as SGHVS and CDR2 as FQNEAQ. The length of the CDR3 is 13 residues. The V end lost 1 base, the J end lost 3 bases, and 4 bases lay between the germline ends. The DNA of the CDR3 is TGTGCCAGCAGCTTAGTGTACTACAATGAGCAGTTCTTC. It yields the protein CASSLVYYNEQFF.

The chain is built from TRBV27 and TRBJ2-5; no firm D call. V was shortened by 4 bases and J by 0 bases, with 6 bases between the two germline ends. The CDR3 runs to 13 residues. Germline-derived CDR1 and CDR2 are MNHEY and SMNVEV (reference sequence). The CDR3 DNA reads as TGTGCCAGCAGTTCACGGTACCAAGAGACCCAGTACTTC. As protein: CASSSRYQETQYF.

The chain couples TRBV2 to TRBJ2-5, with 10 nucleotides matching TRBD2. Germline CDR1 is SNHLY and CDR2 is FYNNEI. The ends lost 6 bases at V and 3 bases at J; junction bases unmatched: 7. This CDR3 spans 15 amino acids. The CDR3 sequence is CASRPGLARKETQYF. CDR3 in DNA: TGTGCCAGCAGACCGGGACTAGCGAGAAAAGAGACCCAGTACTTC.